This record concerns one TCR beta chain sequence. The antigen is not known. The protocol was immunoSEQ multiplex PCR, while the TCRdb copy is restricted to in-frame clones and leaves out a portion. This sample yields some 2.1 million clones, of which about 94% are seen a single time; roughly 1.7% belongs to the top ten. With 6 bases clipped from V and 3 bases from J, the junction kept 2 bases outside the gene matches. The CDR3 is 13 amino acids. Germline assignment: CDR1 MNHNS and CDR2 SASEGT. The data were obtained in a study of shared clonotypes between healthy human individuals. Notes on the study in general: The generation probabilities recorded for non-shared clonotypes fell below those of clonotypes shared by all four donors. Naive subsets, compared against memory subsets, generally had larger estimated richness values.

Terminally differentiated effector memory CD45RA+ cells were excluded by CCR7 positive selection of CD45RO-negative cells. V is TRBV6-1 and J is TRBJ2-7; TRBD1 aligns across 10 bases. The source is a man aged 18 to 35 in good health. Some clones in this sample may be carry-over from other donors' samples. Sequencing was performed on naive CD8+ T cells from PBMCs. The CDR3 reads CASSRDRGYEQYF. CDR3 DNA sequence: TGTGCCAGCAGCCGGGACAGGGGCTACGAGCAGTACTTC.